The 12 T cell receptor beta chains given below trace back to one sample, sequenced in a study of technical replicates of blood from a handful of donors. Clones were sequenced by immunoSEQ multiplex PCR, and TCRdb holds only the in-frame ones, with some missing. The sample lists 85,000 to 100,000 clones, nearly 97% occurring once. The specimen sequenced was T cells isolated from PBMCs. The receptors originated from a human donor in good health.

The chain is built from TRBV9 and TRBJ2-1; D unclear. CDR3 length: 11 residues. With 3 bases removed from V and 8 bases from J, the gap between germline ends came to 6 bases. Germline V gene data show CDR1 as SGDLS and CDR2 as YYNGEE. The DNA of the CDR3 is TGTGCCAGCAGCGGCGCCCATGAGCAGTTCTTC. It yields the protein CASSGAHEQFF.

This chain links TRBV27 with TRBJ2-4, with D maybe TRBD2 (5 bases). This CDR3 has 16 residues. Germline lookup yields CDR1 MNHEY and CDR2 SMNVEV (reference sequence). Trimming took 5 bases from V and 6 from J, leaving 20 bases between them. The CDR3 reads CASSPSAGGAGNIQYF. The CDR3 DNA sequence: TGTGCCAGCAGTCCCTCGGCCGGAGGCGCCGGAAACATTCAGTACTTC.

The gene calls are TRBV28 and TRBJ2-7, with a weak D call TRBD1 (6 bases). V was cut by 5 bases and J by 3 bases, with 11 bases left in between. The germline V gene has CDR1 MDHEN and CDR2 SYDVKM. The CDR3 has 13 residues. CDR3 region: CASSTGQLYEQYF. The CDR3 DNA is TGTGCCAGCAGTACCGGACAGCTCTACGAGCAGTACTTC.

The chain recombines TRBV11-2 with TRBJ2-1, with D possibly TRBD2 on 5 matching bases. Germline V lookup: CDR1 SGHAT, CDR2 FQNNGV. The germline V and J ends were trimmed by 1 base and 7 bases, with 8 bases remaining between them. This CDR3 comprises 13 residues. This CDR3 is CASSLVERNEQFF. CDR3 nucleotide sequence: TGTGCCAGCAGCTTAGTAGAGCGGAATGAGCAGTTCTTC.

This CDR3 is CASSRTGYEKLFF. The CDR3 DNA follows: TGTGCCAGTAGTCGGACAGGGTATGAAAAACTGTTTTTT. The chain has TRBV19 and TRBJ1-4; 8 bases are shared with TRBD1. Losses at the gene ends were 5 bases for V and 6 bases for J; bases not matched to a gene: 2. CDR3 length: 13 residues. Germline assignment: CDR1 LNHDA and CDR2 SQIVND (reference sequence).

The gene calls are TRBV7-9 and TRBJ2-7; 13 bases are a match to TRBD2. The trim removed 5 bases at V and 2 bases at J, leaving 0 bases unmatched. Germline-derived CDR1 and CDR2 are SEHNR and FQNEAQ (reference sequence). The CDR3 contains 14 residues. CDR3 DNA sequence: TGTGCCAGCAGCACTAGCGGGAGGGCCTACGAGCAGTACTTC. It encodes CASSTSGRAYEQYF.

This rearrangement joins TRBV2 to TRBJ1-2; D perhaps matches TRBD1 (5 bases). CDR1 SNHLY and CDR2 FYNNEI come from the germline V gene. V lost 3 bases to trimming and J lost 2 bases, with 13 bases between them. CDR3 length: 15 amino acids. The CDR3 is CASSEGGGGNYGYTF. Here the CDR3 DNA reads TGTGCCAGCAGTGAGGGAGGTGGGGGAAACTATGGCTACACCTTC.

The chain couples TRBV11-1 to TRBJ2-1; TRBD1 matches 8 bases. The CDR3 extends over 19 amino acids. Germline values: CDR1 SGHAT, CDR2 FQDESV (reference sequence). V was clipped by 6 bases and J by 0 bases; unmatched bases: 16. CDR3 protein: CASRLRDRYFPISYNEQFF. The CDR3 DNA reads as TGTGCCAGCAGGCTGCGGGACAGGTATTTCCCTATCTCCTACAATGAGCAGTTCTTC.

The chain combines TRBV5-1 with TRBJ2-7; 9 bases are shared with TRBD1. The germline CDR1 and CDR2 sequences are SGHRS and YFSETQ. This CDR3 has 15 residues. After removal of 4 bases from V and 8 bases from J, the junction contained 13 bases not matched to a gene. The CDR3 sequence: CASSRDRDIHQKQYF. In DNA, the CDR3 is TGCGCCAGCAGCAGGGACAGGGACATTCACCAAAAGCAGTACTTC.

A single count supports this clone. The rearrangement links TRBV5-1 to TRBJ1-2, with D unclear. In germline, CDR1 is SGHRS, CDR2 YFSETQ. Trimming left V 1 base short and J 4 bases short, with 11 bases between. The CDR3 runs 14 residues. CDR3 DNA sequence: TGCGCCAGCAGCTTGTACAATCAGTTCTATGGCTACACCTTC. This translates into CASSLYNQFYGYTF.

This chain joins TRBV5-4 and TRBJ2-2; weak D call: TRBD1 (5 bases). V lost 0 bases and J lost 2, with 11 bases in between. Germline assignment: CDR1 SGHNT and CDR2 YYREEE (reference sequence). There are 16 residues in the CDR3. The CDR3 bases are TGTGCCAGCAGCTTGGTAGGGGAACTCAACACCGGGGAGCTGTTTTTT. Translation gives CASSLVGELNTGELFF.

This chain uses TRBV9 with TRBJ1-2; possibly TRBD1 for D (6 bases). Germline V gives CDR1 SGDLS, CDR2 YYNGEE. Trimming removed 5 bases at V and 5 bases at J, with 16 bases between. The CDR3 length is 14 residues. The CDR3 sequence is CASSIPGHRYGYTF. CDR3 DNA: TGTGCCAGCAGTATCCCGGGACACCGGTATGGCTACACCTTC.